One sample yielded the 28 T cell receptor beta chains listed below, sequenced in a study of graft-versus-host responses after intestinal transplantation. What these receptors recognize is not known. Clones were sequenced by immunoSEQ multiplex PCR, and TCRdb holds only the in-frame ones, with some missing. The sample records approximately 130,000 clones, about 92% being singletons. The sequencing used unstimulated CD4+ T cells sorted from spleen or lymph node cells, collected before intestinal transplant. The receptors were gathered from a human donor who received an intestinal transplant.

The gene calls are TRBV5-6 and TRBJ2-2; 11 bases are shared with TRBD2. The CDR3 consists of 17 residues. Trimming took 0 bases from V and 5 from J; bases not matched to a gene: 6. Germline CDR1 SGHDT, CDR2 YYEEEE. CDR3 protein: CASSLGLAGILTGELFF. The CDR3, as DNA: TGTGCCAGCAGCTTGGGACTAGCGGGAATTTTAACCGGGGAGCTGTTTTTT.

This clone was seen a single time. The CDR3 is CAWSVQGDGYTF. In nucleotides, the CDR3 is TGTGCCTGGAGTGTCCAGGGTGATGGCTACACCTTC. V usage is TRBV30 and J usage is TRBJ1-2; D is perhaps TRBD1 (5 bases). In germline, CDR1 is GTSNPN, CDR2 SVGIG (reference sequence). The V end was cut by 0 bases, the J end by 6 bases, with 8 bases between. CDR3 length equals 12 residues.

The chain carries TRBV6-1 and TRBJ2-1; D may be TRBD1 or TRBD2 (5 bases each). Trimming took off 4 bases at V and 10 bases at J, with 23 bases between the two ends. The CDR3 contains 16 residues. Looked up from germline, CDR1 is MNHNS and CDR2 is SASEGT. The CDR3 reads CASSVSLWGNGGEQFF. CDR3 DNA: TGTGCCAGCAGTGTGAGCCTGTGGGGGAACGGTGGGGAGCAGTTCTTC.

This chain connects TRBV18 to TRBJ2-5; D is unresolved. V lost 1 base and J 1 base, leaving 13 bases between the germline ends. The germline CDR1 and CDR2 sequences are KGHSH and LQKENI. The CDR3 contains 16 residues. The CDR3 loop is CASSPLGSASQETQYF. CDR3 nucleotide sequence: TGTGCCAGCTCACCACTGGGTTCGGCCTCCCAAGAGACCCAGTACTTC.

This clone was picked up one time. The CDR3 bases are TGCGCCAGCAGCTTGCAGGGGCCCAGAAATTCACCCCTCCACTTT. It encodes CASSLQGPRNSPLHF. V is TRBV5-1 and J is TRBJ1-6, with a weak D call TRBD1 (6 bases). The CDR3 sequence is 15 residues long. V was trimmed by 1 base and J by 7 bases, leaving 12 bases between them. Germline CDR1 and CDR2: SGHRS and YFSETQ.

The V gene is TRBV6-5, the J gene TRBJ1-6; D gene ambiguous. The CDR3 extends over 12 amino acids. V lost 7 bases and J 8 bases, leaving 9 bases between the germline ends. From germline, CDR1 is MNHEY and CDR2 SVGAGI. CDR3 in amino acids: CASTNGDSPLHF. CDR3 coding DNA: TGTGCCAGCACAAATGGGGATTCACCCCTCCACTTT.

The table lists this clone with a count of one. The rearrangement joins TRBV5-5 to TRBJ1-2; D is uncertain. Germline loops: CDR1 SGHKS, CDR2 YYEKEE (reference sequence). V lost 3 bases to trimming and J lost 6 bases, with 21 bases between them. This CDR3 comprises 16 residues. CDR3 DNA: TGTGCCAGCAGCTATACCCCCAACCCCGAAGAGAATGGCTACACCTTC. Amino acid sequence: CASSYTPNPEENGYTF. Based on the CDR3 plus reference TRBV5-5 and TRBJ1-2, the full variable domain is DAGVTQSPTHLIKTRGQQVTLRCSPISGHKSVSWYQQVLGQGPQFIFQYYEKEERGRGNFPDRFSARQFPNYSSELNVNALLLGDSALYLCASSYTPNPEENGYTFGSGTRLTVV.

The CDR3 region is CASSYLRRTGSSYEQYF. In DNA form, the CDR3 reads TGTGCCAGCAGCTACCTCCGTAGGACAGGGTCCTCCTACGAGCAGTACTTC. The chain is built from TRBV11-2 and TRBJ2-7; 8 positions match TRBD1. The V gene's germline CDR1 is SGHAT and CDR2 FQNNGV. This CDR3 has 17 amino acids. V was pared by 4 bases and J by 0 bases, with 11 bases of the junction left unmatched.

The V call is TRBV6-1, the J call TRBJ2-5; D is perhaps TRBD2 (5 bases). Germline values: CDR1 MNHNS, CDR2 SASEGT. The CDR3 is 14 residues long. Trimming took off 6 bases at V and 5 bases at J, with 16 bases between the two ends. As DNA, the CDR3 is TGTGCCAGCAGCCGGTTAGGACTGGAGGAGACCCAGTACTTC. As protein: CASSRLGLEETQYF.

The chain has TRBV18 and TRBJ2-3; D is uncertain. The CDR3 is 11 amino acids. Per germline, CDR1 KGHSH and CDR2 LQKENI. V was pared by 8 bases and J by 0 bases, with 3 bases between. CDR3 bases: TGTGCCAGCCTTAGCACAGATACGCAGTATTTT. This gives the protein CASLSTDTQYF.

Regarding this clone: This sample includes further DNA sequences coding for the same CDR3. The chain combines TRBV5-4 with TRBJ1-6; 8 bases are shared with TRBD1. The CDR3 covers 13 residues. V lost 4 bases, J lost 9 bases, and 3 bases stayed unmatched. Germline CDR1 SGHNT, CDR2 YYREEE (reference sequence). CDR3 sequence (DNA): TGTGCCAGCAGCGCGGACAGGGCTTCACCCCTCCACTTT. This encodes CASSADRASPLHF. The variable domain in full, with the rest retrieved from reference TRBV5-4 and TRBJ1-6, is ETGVTQSPTHLIKTRGQQVTLRCSSQSGHNTVSWYQQALGQGPQFIFQYYREEENGRGNFPPRFSGLQFPNYSSELNVNALELDDSALYLCASSADRASPLHFGNGTRLTVT.

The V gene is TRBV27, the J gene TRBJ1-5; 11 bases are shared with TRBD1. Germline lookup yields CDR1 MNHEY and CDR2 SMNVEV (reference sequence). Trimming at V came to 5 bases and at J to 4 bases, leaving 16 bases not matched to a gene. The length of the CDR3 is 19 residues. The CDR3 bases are TGTGCCAGCAGTCCCCGCACGGGACAGGGGGTCCGGCGTAATCAGCCCCAGCATTTT. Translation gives CASSPRTGQGVRRNQPQHF.

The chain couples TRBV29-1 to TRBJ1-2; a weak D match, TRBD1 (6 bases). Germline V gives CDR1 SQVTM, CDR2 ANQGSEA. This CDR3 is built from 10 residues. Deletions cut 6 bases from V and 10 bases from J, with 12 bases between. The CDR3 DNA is TGCAGCGTCCGAGGACAGAACTACACCTTC. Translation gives CSVRGQNYTF.

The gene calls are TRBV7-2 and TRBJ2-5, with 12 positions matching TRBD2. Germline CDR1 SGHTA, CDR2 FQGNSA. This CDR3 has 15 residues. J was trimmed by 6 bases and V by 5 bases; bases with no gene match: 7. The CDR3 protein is CASSRLAGVEKTQYF. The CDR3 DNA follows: TGTGCCAGCAGCCGACTAGCGGGGGTCGAAAAGACCCAGTACTTC.

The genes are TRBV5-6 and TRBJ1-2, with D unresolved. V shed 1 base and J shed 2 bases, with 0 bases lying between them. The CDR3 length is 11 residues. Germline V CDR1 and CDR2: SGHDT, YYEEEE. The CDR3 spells CASSLNYGYTF. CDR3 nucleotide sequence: TGTGCCAGCAGCTTGAACTATGGCTACACCTTC.

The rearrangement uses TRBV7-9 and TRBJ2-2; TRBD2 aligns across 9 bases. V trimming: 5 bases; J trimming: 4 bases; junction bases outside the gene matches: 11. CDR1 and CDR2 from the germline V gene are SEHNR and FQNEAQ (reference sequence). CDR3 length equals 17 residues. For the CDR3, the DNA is TGTGCCAGCAGCGTAACTAGCGGGCCCGGGTCCACCGGGGAGCTGTTTTTT. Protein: CASSVTSGPGSTGELFF. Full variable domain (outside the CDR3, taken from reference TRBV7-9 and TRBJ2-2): DTGVSQNPRHKITKRGQNVTFRCDPISEHNRLYWYRQTLGQGPEFLTYFQNEAQLEKSRLLSDRFSAERPKGSFSTLEIQRTEQGDSAMYLCASSVTSGPGSTGELFFGEGSRLTVL.

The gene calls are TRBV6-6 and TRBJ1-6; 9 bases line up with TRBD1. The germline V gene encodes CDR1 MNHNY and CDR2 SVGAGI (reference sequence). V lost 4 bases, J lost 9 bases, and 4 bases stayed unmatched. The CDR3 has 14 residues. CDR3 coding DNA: TGTGCCAGCAGTTCCGGGACAGGGCCTTCACCCCTCCACTTT. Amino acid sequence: CASSSGTGPSPLHF.

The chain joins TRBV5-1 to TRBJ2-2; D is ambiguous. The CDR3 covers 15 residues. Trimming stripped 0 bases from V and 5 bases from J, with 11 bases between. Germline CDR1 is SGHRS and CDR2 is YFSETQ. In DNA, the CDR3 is TGCGCCAGCAGCTTGGTGGCCTATAGGACCGGGGAGCTGTTTTTT. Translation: CASSLVAYRTGELFF.

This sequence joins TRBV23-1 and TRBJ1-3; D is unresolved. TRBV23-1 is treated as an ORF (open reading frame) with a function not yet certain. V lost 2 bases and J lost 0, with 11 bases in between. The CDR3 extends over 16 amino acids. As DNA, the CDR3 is TGCGCCAGCAGTCAAGCCCATTATAACTCTGGAAACACCATATATTTT. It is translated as CASSQAHYNSGNTIYF.

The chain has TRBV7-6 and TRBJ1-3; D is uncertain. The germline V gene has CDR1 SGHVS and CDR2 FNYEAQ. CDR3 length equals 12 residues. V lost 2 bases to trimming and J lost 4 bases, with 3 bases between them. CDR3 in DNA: TGTGCCAGCAGCTTAACAGGAAACACCATATATTTT. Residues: CASSLTGNTIYF.

CDR3 nucleotides: TGCGCCAGCAGCTTGGGGACAGGGGGCGGAGAGACCCAGTACTTC. It encodes CASSLGTGGGETQYF. The V gene is TRBV5-1, the J gene TRBJ2-5; 11 nucleotides agree with TRBD1. Germline V gene lookup returns CDR1 SGHRS and CDR2 YFSETQ. The trim removed 0 bases at V and 4 bases at J, leaving 2 bases unmatched. The CDR3 sequence is 15 residues long.

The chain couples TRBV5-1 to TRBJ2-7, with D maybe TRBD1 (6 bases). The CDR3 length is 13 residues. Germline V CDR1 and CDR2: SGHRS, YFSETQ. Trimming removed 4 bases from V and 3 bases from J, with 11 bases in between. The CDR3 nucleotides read TGCGCCAGCAGCCGGGGACAACTCTACGAGCAGTACTTC. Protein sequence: CASSRGQLYEQYF.

The CDR3 here is CASSDARGGTNTEAFF. In nucleotides, the CDR3 is TGCGCCAGCAGTGACGCCAGGGGCGGAACGAACACTGAAGCTTTCTTT. The chain links TRBV10-1 to TRBJ1-1; tentative D call: TRBD1 (6 bases). CDR3 size: 16 residues. CDR1 is WNHNN, CDR2 SYGVQD, per germline (reference sequence). Trimming took 3 bases from V and 1 from J, leaving 15 bases between them.

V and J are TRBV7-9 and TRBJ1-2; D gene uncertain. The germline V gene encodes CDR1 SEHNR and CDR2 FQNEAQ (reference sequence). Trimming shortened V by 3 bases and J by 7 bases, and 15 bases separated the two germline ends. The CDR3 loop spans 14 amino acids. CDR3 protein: CASSFDSGSSGYTF. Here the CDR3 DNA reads TGTGCCAGCAGCTTCGATTCAGGATCTTCTGGCTACACCTTC.

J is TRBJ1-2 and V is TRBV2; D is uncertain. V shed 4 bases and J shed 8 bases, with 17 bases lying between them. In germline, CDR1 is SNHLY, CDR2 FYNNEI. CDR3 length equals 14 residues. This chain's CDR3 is CASSAELTYGGYTF. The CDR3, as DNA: TGTGCCAGCAGTGCGGAGCTGACCTATGGGGGCTACACCTTC.

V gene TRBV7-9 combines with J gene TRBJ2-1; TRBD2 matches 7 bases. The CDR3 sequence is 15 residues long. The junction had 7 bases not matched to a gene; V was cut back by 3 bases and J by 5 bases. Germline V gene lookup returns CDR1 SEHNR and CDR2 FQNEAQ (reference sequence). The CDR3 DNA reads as TGTGCCAGCAGCTTCGCAAGCGGGGTCGACAATGAGCAGTTCTTC. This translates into CASSFASGVDNEQFF.

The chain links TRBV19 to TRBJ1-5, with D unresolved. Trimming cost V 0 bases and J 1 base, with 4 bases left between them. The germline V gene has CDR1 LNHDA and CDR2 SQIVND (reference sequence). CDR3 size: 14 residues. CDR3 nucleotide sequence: TGTGCCAGTAGTATAGAAATGAGCAATCAGCCCCAGCATTTT. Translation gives CASSIEMSNQPQHF.

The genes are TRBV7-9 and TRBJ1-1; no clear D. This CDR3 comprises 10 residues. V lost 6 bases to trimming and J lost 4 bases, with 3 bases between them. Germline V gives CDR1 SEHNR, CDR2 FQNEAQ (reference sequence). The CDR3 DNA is TGTGCCAGCAGTGCCACTGAAGCTTTCTTT. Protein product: CASSATEAFF. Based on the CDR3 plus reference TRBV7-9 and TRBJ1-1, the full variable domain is DTGVSQNPRHKITKRGQNVTFRCDPISEHNRLYWYRQTLGQGPEFLTYFQNEAQLEKSRLLSDRFSAERPKGSFSTLEIQRTEQGDSAMYLCASSATEAFFGQGTRLTVV.